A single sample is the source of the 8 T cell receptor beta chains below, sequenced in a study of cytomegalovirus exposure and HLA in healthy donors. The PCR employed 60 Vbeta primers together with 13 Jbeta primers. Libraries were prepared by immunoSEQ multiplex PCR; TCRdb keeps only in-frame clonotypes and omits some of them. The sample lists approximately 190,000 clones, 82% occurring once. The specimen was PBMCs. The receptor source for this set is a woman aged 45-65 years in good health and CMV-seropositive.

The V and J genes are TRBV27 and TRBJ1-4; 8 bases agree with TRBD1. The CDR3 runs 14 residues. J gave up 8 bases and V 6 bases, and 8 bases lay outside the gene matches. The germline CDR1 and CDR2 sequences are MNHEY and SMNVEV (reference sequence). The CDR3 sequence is CASSSRGRGEKLFF. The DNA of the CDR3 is TGTGCCAGCAGCTCCAGGGGGCGGGGGGAAAAACTGTTTTTT.

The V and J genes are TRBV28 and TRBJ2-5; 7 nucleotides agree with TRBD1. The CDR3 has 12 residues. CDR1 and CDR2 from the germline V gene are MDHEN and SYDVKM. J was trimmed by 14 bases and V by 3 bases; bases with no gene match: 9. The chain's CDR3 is CASSLGQRGDYF. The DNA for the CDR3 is TGTGCCAGCAGTTTGGGACAGCGAGGGGATTACTTC.

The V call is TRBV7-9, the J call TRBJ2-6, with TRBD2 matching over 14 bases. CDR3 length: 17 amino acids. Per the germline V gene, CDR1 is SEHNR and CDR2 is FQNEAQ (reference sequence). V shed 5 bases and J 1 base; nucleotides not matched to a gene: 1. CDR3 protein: CASSRTSGGSGANVLTF. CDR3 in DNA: TGTGCCAGCAGCCGGACTAGCGGGGGGTCTGGGGCCAACGTCCTGACTTTC.

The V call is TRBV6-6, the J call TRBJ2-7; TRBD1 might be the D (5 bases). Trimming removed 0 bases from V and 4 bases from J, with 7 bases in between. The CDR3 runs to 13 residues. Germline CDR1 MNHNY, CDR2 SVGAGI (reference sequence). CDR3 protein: CASSYSDRYEQYF. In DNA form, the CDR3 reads TGTGCCAGCAGTTACTCAGACAGATACGAGCAGTACTTC.

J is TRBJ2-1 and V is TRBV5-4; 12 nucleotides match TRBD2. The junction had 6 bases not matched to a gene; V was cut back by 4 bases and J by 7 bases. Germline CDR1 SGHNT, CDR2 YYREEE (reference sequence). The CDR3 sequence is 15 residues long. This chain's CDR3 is CASSEGTSGFNEQFF. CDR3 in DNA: TGTGCCAGCAGCGAGGGGACTAGCGGGTTTAATGAGCAGTTCTTC.

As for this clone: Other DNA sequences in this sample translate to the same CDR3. DNA for the CDR3: TGTGCCAGCTCAACCGGACAGATCTACGAGCAGTACTTC. Protein: CASSTGQIYEQYF. The chain couples TRBV18 to TRBJ2-7, with D possibly TRBD1 on 6 matching bases. The germline gives CDR1 KGHSH, CDR2 LQKENI. V lost 5 bases and J lost 3, with 11 bases in between. This CDR3 is built from 13 residues. Full variable domain (rest looked up from reference TRBV18 and TRBJ2-7): NAGVMQNPRHLVRRRGQEARLRCSPMKGHSHVYWYRQLPEEGLKFMVYLQKENIIDESGMPKERFSAEFPKEGPSILRIQQVVRGDSAAYFCASSTGQIYEQYFGPGTRLTVT.

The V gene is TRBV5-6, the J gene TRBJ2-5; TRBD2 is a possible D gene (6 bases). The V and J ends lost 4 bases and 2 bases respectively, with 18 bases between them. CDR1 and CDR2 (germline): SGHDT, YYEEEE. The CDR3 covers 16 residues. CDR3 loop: CASSGGLRVVQETQYF. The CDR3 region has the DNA TGTGCCAGCAGCGGGGGGTTAAGGGTCGTGCAAGAGACCCAGTACTTC.

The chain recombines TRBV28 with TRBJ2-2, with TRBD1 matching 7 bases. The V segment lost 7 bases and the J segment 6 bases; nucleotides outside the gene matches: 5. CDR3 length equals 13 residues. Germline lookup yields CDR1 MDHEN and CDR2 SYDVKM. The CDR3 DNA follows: TGTGCCAGCATCGAGGGGGCGGCCGGGGAGCTGTTTTTT. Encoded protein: CASIEGAAGELFF.